Shown below are 12 T cell receptor beta chains from a single sample sequenced in a study of OX40 agonist ivuxolimab in advanced cancers. Using immunoSEQ multiplex PCR, the repertoire was profiled, and TCRdb retains in-frame clones only, with some absent. Among approximately 18,000 clones listed, about 82% were seen once. Sample: CD4+ or CD8+ T cells sorted from blood, taken in a trial of the OX40 agonist ivuxolimab. These receptors originate from an adult with an advanced solid tumor such as melanoma, head and neck, liver or kidney cancer.

In this sample, this clone turned up a few times. This chain links TRBV5-4 with TRBJ1-6; TRBD1 aligns across 8 bases. There are 15 residues in the CDR3. CDR1 is SGHNT and CDR2 is YYREEE in the germline V gene (reference sequence). The ends lost 0 bases at V and 9 bases at J; junction bases unmatched: 5. CDR3 DNA sequence: TGTGCCAGCAGCTTGGGCCAGGGGGCAGGTTCACCCCTCCACTTT. This codes for CASSLGQGAGSPLHF.

J is TRBJ2-2 and V is TRBV28; 7 nucleotides match TRBD2. V lost 3 bases and J lost 2; bases outside the gene matches: 6. This CDR3 is 16 amino acids long. The germline V gene has CDR1 MDHEN and CDR2 SYDVKM. The CDR3 region has the DNA TGTGCCAGCAGTTTGGCGCTAGCGGCCAACACCGGGGAGCTGTTTTTT. This gives the protein CASSLALAANTGELFF.

The chain links TRBV10-3 to TRBJ1-6, with unresolved D. This CDR3 is 16 amino acids long. V was pared by 0 bases and J by 6 bases, with 12 bases between. Germline V lookup: CDR1 ENHRY, CDR2 SYGVKD. Here the CDR3 reads CAISESLMGVNSPLHF. The CDR3 DNA follows: TGTGCCATCAGTGAGTCGTTAATGGGTGTTAATTCACCCCTCCACTTT.

The chain joins TRBV13 to TRBJ2-2, with TRBD2 identical over 7 bases. Germline lookup yields CDR1 PRHDT and CDR2 FYEKMQ (reference sequence). With V trimmed by 5 bases and J by 2 bases, 5 bases remained unmatched. CDR3 length: 15 residues. The CDR3 reads CASSEGTTNTGELFF. CDR3 nucleotide sequence: TGTGCCAGCAGCGAGGGGACTACCAACACCGGGGAGCTGTTTTTT. Together with reference TRBV13 and TRBJ2-2, the CDR3 gives the full variable domain: AAGVIQSPRHLIKEKRETATLKCYPIPRHDTVYWYQQGPGQDPQFLISFYEKMQSDKGSIPDRFSAQQFSDYHSELNMSSLELGDSALYFCASSEGTTNTGELFFGEGSRLTVL.

V is TRBV9 and J is TRBJ1-1; perhaps TRBD1 as D (5 bases). V was shortened by 0 bases and J by 4 bases, with 10 bases between the two germline ends. This CDR3 spans 14 amino acids. Germline CDR1 reads SGDLS; CDR2 reads YYNGEE. CDR3 region: CASSVGAGPTEAFF. In DNA, the CDR3 is TGTGCCAGCAGCGTAGGCGCAGGGCCCACTGAAGCTTTCTTT.

The chain combines TRBV9 with TRBJ2-7; perhaps D is TRBD1 or TRBD2 (5 bases each). Germline CDR1 is SGDLS and CDR2 is YYNGEE. The CDR3 loop spans 15 amino acids. The V and J ends lost 4 bases and 2 bases respectively, with 16 bases between them. The CDR3 DNA is TGTGCCAGCAGCTCAAGTGGGACGGTTACCTACGAGCAGTACTTC. This gives the protein CASSSSGTVTYEQYF. The full variable domain, its missing parts supplied by reference TRBV9 and TRBJ2-7, is DSGVTQTPKHLITATGQRVTLRCSPRSGDLSVYWYQQSLDQGLQFLIQYYNGEERAKGNILERFSAQQFPDLHSELNLSSLELGDSALYFCASSSSGTVTYEQYFGPGTRLTVT.

The V gene is TRBV5-6, the J gene TRBJ2-5; no reliable D call. This CDR3 has 15 residues. Per the germline V gene, CDR1 is SGHDT and CDR2 is YYEEEE. The ends were cut back, 0 bases at V and 3 bases at J, with 12 bases in the middle. DNA for the CDR3: TGTGCCAGCAGCTTGGACAGTCGCTTCAAAGAGACCCAGTACTTC. Translation: CASSLDSRFKETQYF.

The chain carries TRBV29-1 and TRBJ2-3; 9 nucleotides agree with TRBD1. The CDR3 runs to 14 residues. CDR1 and CDR2 (germline): SQVTM, ANQGSEA. The V gene end was trimmed by 3 bases and the J gene end by 1 base; junction bases not matched to a gene: 2. For the CDR3, the DNA is TGCAGCGTTGAGGGACAGGGTGGCACAGATACGCAGTATTTT. Translated, it gives CSVEGQGGTDTQYF.

The CDR3 region has the DNA TGTGCCAGCAGCTTAGTCTTTGGGACAGGCAATGAAGCTTTCTTT. This encodes CASSLVFGTGNEAFF. V gene TRBV7-6 combines with J gene TRBJ1-1; 8 bases are a match to TRBD1. Germline lookup yields CDR1 SGHVS and CDR2 FNYEAQ. V shed 1 base and J 7 bases; nucleotides not matched to a gene: 8. The CDR3 sequence is 15 residues long.

This chain connects TRBV6-6 to TRBJ2-2; 9 positions agree with TRBD1. The germline V gene encodes CDR1 MNHNY and CDR2 SVGAGI (reference sequence). The CDR3 spans 14 residues. The V segment lost 8 bases and the J segment 2 bases; nucleotides outside the gene matches: 3. The CDR3 loop is CASGGQGNTGELFF. CDR3 bases: TGTGCCAGCGGGGGACAGGGAAACACCGGGGAGCTGTTTTTT.

The CDR3 reads CASSPWAYEQYF. The CDR3 bases are TGTGCCAGCAGCCCATGGGCCTACGAGCAGTACTTC. V gene TRBV13 combines with J gene TRBJ2-7; D not certain. The germline V and J ends were trimmed by 5 bases and 2 bases, with 7 bases remaining between them. The CDR3 covers 12 residues. Germline assignment: CDR1 PRHDT and CDR2 FYEKMQ (reference sequence).

The chain combines TRBV27 with TRBJ1-1, with D unresolved. Germline CDR1 reads MNHEY; CDR2 reads SMNVEV (reference sequence). Trimming shortened V by 4 bases and J by 0 bases, and 18 bases separated the two germline ends. CDR3 length: 17 amino acids. CDR3 nucleotide sequence: TGTGCCAGCAGTTCGAAACAGCCGATTCTTATGAACACTGAAGCTTTCTTT. It is translated as CASSSKQPILMNTEAFF.